These 20 T cell receptor beta chains were sequenced from one sample in a study of shared clonotypes between healthy human individuals. The protocol was immunoSEQ multiplex PCR, while the TCRdb copy is restricted to in-frame clones and leaves out a portion. The table has 2 million to 2.5 million clones, approximately 96% seen once. What was sequenced was naive CD4+ T cells sorted from blood. Stated subset: CD45RA+ positively selected. The receptors were gathered from a man aged 18 to 29 in good health.

The chain uses TRBV5-1 and TRBJ2-7; 10 positions agree with TRBD1. Trimming cost V 4 bases and J 5 bases; bases outside gene matches: 6. This CDR3 region has 14 residues. Germline assignment: CDR1 SGHRS and CDR2 YFSETQ. CDR3 in DNA: TGCGCCAGCAGCGCTTGGACAGGGGGGGACGAGCAGTACTTC. This translates into CASSAWTGGDEQYF.

The rearrangement links TRBV6-1 to TRBJ2-7; D is uncertain. CDR1 and CDR2 (germline): MNHNS, SASEGT. Trimming took 2 bases from V and 5 from J, leaving 16 bases between them. CDR3 length: 15 residues. This CDR3 reads CASSEIGRQNNEQYF. CDR3 nucleotide sequence: TGTGCCAGCAGTGAAATCGGACGTCAGAACAACGAGCAGTACTTC.

The chain is built from TRBV19 and TRBJ1-3; TRBD1 matches 10 bases. The CDR3 has 15 amino acids. The V and J ends lost 3 bases and 7 bases, in that order; junction bases with no gene match: 6. Germline assignment: CDR1 LNHDA and CDR2 SQIVND (reference sequence). The CDR3 loop reads CASSIPGQGINTIYF. The CDR3 region has the DNA TGTGCCAGTAGTATCCCGGGACAGGGGATCAACACCATATATTTT.

The V and J genes are TRBV18 and TRBJ2-5; D remains unclear. CDR3 length equals 14 residues. The V end lost 4 bases, the J end lost 2 bases, and 11 bases lay between the germline ends. Germline assignment: CDR1 KGHSH and CDR2 LQKENI. The CDR3 sequence: CASSLRHIQETQYF. As DNA, the CDR3 is TGTGCCAGCTCACTCAGACACATACAAGAGACCCAGTACTTC.

Points on this clone: Other nucleotide sequences from this sample produce the same CDR3. The V gene is TRBV19, the J gene TRBJ2-3; no clear D. The CDR3 is made up of 12 amino acids. The germline V gene has CDR1 LNHDA and CDR2 SQIVND (reference sequence). V was clipped by 3 bases and J by 2 bases, with 3 bases between them. The CDR3 spells CASSISTDTQYF. CDR3 nucleotide sequence: TGTGCCAGTAGTATCTCCACAGATACGCAGTATTTT.

To note about this clone: Other DNA sequences from this sample encode an identical CDR3 as well. The chain uses TRBV10-2 and TRBJ1-6; no definite D call. Per germline, CDR1 WSHSY and CDR2 SAAADI. The germline V and J ends were trimmed by 0 bases and 7 bases, with 4 bases remaining between them. The CDR3 runs to 13 residues. The CDR3, as DNA: TGCGCCAGCAGTGAGTCACCAAATTCACCCCTCCACTTT. Translated: CASSESPNSPLHF.

Remarks on this clone: Other DNA sequences from this sample encode an identical CDR3 as well. The rearrangement joins TRBV28 to TRBJ2-6; the D call may be TRBD1 or TRBD2 (5 bases each). The CDR3 is 15 amino acids. Trimming cost V 7 bases and J 0 bases, with 10 bases left between them. Germline CDR1 and CDR2: MDHEN and SYDVKM. CDR3: CASTGGSSGANVLTF. Written as DNA, the CDR3 is TGTGCCAGCACTGGGGGTAGCTCTGGGGCCAACGTCCTGACTTTC.

V and J are TRBV7-9 and TRBJ2-7; tentative D call: TRBD1 (5 bases). The CDR3 is made up of 18 amino acids. From germline, CDR1 is SEHNR and CDR2 FQNEAQ (reference sequence). V was cut by 0 bases and J by 2 bases, with 20 bases left in between. In DNA, the CDR3 is TGTGCCAGCAGCTTAGCGGTTGTAGGGGCAATACTCCCCTACGAGCAGTACTTC. This translates into CASSLAVVGAILPYEQYF.

The gene calls are TRBV30 and TRBJ1-2, with D uncertain. This CDR3 spans 13 amino acids. V was cut by 3 bases and J by 6 bases, with 14 bases left in between. The germline CDR1 and CDR2 sequences are GTSNPN and SVGIG (reference sequence). CDR3 residues: CAWSSQLKDGYTF. For the CDR3, the DNA is TGTGCCTGGAGCTCTCAGCTAAAGGATGGCTACACCTTC.

The chain uses TRBV7-2 and TRBJ2-1, with D maybe TRBD2 (6 bases). This CDR3 has 14 amino acids. Germline V gene data show CDR1 as SGHTA and CDR2 as FQGNSA. CDR3 sequence (DNA): TGTGGGTCCAGCGGGTACAACTCCTACAATGAGCAGTTCTTC. This encodes CGSSGYNSYNEQFF.

The chain links TRBV7-2 to TRBJ2-7; tentatively, D is TRBD1 or TRBD2 (5 bases each). Trimming took 5 bases from V and 3 from J, leaving 14 bases between them. The CDR3 has 14 residues. The germline V gene encodes CDR1 SGHTA and CDR2 FQGNSA. CDR3 DNA: TGTGCCAGCAGCATTGGACGTGGGGGCTACGAGCAGTACTTC. This sequence encodes CASSIGRGGYEQYF.

The chain carries TRBV10-1 and TRBJ2-2; perhaps TRBD2 as D (6 bases). V lost 6 bases and J 4 bases, leaving 9 bases between the germline ends. The germline V gene encodes CDR1 WNHNN and CDR2 SYGVQD (reference sequence). The CDR3 length is 13 residues. The CDR3 here is CASSRDSTGELFF. CDR3 nucleotides: TGCGCCAGCAGCCGGGACTCCACCGGGGAGCTGTTTTTT.

The V and J genes are TRBV7-8 and TRBJ1-2, with TRBD1 identical over 9 bases. The CDR3 length is 16 residues. The V and J ends lost 4 bases and 6 bases, in that order; junction bases with no gene match: 12. Germline V gives CDR1 SGHVS, CDR2 FQNEAQ. The DNA for the CDR3 is TGTGCCAGCAGCTCCTTGGACGGGACAGGGAGCCATGGCTACACCTTC. Translation: CASSSLDGTGSHGYTF.

V and J are TRBV2 and TRBJ1-4; D call uncertain. The germline V gene encodes CDR1 SNHLY and CDR2 FYNNEI. The length of the CDR3 is 14 residues. Trimming cost V 5 bases and J 2 bases, with 9 bases left between them. The CDR3 sequence: CASSLTTTNEKLFF. The CDR3 nucleotides are TGTGCCAGCAGTTTGACAACTACTAATGAAAAACTGTTTTTT.

V usage is TRBV7-8 and J usage is TRBJ2-2; 7 bases align to TRBD1. Germline V lookup: CDR1 SGHVS, CDR2 FQNEAQ. CDR3 length equals 17 residues. The junction had 10 bases not matched to a gene; V was cut back by 4 bases and J by 2 bases. CDR3: CASSSNPDRSNTGELFF. The CDR3 DNA reads TGTGCCAGCAGCTCCAACCCGGACAGGTCCAACACCGGGGAGCTGTTTTTT.

The chain couples TRBV6-5 to TRBJ2-5, with 8 bases matching TRBD2. V trimming: 2 bases; J trimming: 5 bases; junction bases outside the gene matches: 10. This CDR3 is 16 amino acids long. In germline, CDR1 is MNHEY, CDR2 SVGAGI. The CDR3 DNA follows: TGTGCCAGCAGTTACGGAGAGGGACTAGGTGAGGAGACCCAGTACTTC. This gives the protein CASSYGEGLGEETQYF.

The chain uses TRBV6-5 and TRBJ2-1, with D hard to call. Germline CDR1 MNHEY, CDR2 SVGAGI. V gave up 2 bases and J gave up 8 bases, with 7 bases separating them. The CDR3 is 12 amino acids. CDR3 sequence: CASSYIGHEQFF. The CDR3 DNA reads TGTGCCAGCAGTTACATCGGACATGAGCAGTTCTTC.

J is TRBJ2-7 and V is TRBV19; D call uncertain. CDR3 length equals 11 residues. In germline, CDR1 is LNHDA, CDR2 SQIVND (reference sequence). Trimming shortened V by 7 bases and J by 6 bases, and 10 bases separated the two germline ends. The CDR3 protein is CASTPEREQYF. CDR3 sequence (DNA): TGTGCCAGTACCCCGGAGCGCGAGCAGTACTTC.

This chain connects TRBV11-2 to TRBJ2-3; TRBD1 matches at 12 bases. The germline gives CDR1 SGHAT, CDR2 FQNNGV. The CDR3 is 17 amino acids. The junction had 5 bases not matched to a gene; V was cut back by 0 bases and J by 4 bases. The DNA for the CDR3 is TGTGCCAGCAGCTTAGATCGGGGACAGGGGGCCGCAGATACGCAGTATTTT. Amino acids: CASSLDRGQGAADTQYF.

The V call is TRBV6-1, the J call TRBJ2-7, with TRBD1 matching 7 bases. The CDR3 has 14 amino acids. Germline V CDR1 and CDR2: MNHNS, SASEGT. The V and J ends lost 6 bases and 0 bases, in that order; junction bases with no gene match: 5. CDR3 sequence (DNA): TGTGCCAGCAGATCCCGGGACAGCTCCTACGAGCAGTACTTC. Its translation: CASRSRDSSYEQYF.